These T cell receptor beta chains were read from a single sample in a study of blood T cell repertoires in COVID-19. Method: immunoSEQ multiplex PCR; TCRdb's copy keeps in-frame clones and lacks some. The sample gives 150,000 to 200,000 clones, 70% to 90% of which show up once; 10% to 11% is in the top ten. The material sequenced was peripheral blood. The receptors derive from a human donor with active or convalescent COVID-19. The donor label of this sample is uncertain. The CDR3 runs from the conserved cysteine through the conserved F or W. The order of the fields is V gene, clone size, D gene, J gene, CDR3 DNA, CDR3 protein. D genes are given only for firm matches. Clone size appears in some rows only: once, few, many, or a class for an expanded clone.

>TRBV28|.|TRBD1|TRBJ1-4
TGTGCCAGCAGTGGTAGGGACAGGGGATATGAAAAACTGTTTTTT
CASSGRDRGYEKLFF
>TRBV6-2/TRBV6-3|.|.|TRBJ2-3
TGTGCCAGCAGTTACGGTCGGGAATCCACAGATACGCAGTATTTT
CASSYGRESTDTQYF
>TRBV28|once|.|TRBJ1-2
TGTGCCAGCACCCAGGGAGGGGCGGACTATGGCTACACCTTC
CASTQGGADYGYTF
>TRBV24-1|.|.|TRBJ2-1
TGTGCCACCAGTGAACCACAGGGCCATGAGCAGTTCTTC
CATSEPQGHEQFF
>TRBV5-4|.|.|TRBJ2-2
TGTGCCAGCAGCTTGAGGGGCGGGGACACCGGGGAGCTGTTTTTT
CASSLRGGDTGELFF
>TRBV18|.|.|TRBJ2-6
TGTGCCAGCTCACCGCAGCAGGGCCCCTTAAGGGCCAACGTCCTGACTTTC
CASSPQQGPLRANVLTF
>TRBV6-6|.|TRBD2|TRBJ2-1
TGTGCCAGCAGTCCATATTTAGCGGGAGGTACCTACAATGAGCAGTTCTTC
CASSPYLAGGTYNEQFF
>TRBV14|.|TRBD2|TRBJ2-7
TGTGCCAGCAGCCCCTCAAGGACTAGCCAAAAGGAATCGTCCTACGAGCAGTACTTC
CASSPSRTSQKESSYEQYF
>TRBV9|.|.|TRBJ1-1
TGTGCCAGCAGCGTAGCGGCCGGGGATTGGGACACTGAAGCTTTCTTT
CASSVAAGDWDTEAFF
>TRBV10-3|.|.|TRBJ1-5
TGTGCCATCAGTGAATCCAGGCAGGGGAGCAATCAGCCCCAGCATTTT
CAISESRQGSNQPQHF
>TRBV4-1|.|.|TRBJ2-1
TGCGCCAGCAGCCAATATCGGCGGGAAGGGGATGAGCAGTTCTTC
CASSQYRREGDEQFF
>TRBV27|.|.|TRBJ2-7
TGTGCCAGCAGTTTCTTAAGGGGCGAGCAGTACTTC
CASSFLRGEQYF
>TRBV12-3/TRBV12-4|.|.|TRBJ2-5
TGTGCCAGCAGTTTCACCGGGCAAGAGACCCAGTACTTC
CASSFTGQETQYF
>TRBV4-3|.|TRBD2|TRBJ2-1
TGCGCCAGCAGCCGCTCGACTAGCGGGGTTAGAGATGAGCAGTTCTTC
CASSRSTSGVRDEQFF
>TRBV5-1|once|TRBD2|TRBJ2-5
TGCGCCAGCAGCTTGACGACTAGCGGGAGCCAAGAGACCCAGTACTTC
CASSLTTSGSQETQYF
>TRBV7-2|.|.|TRBJ2-7
TGTGCCAGCAGGCGTCCGGGACATCCCTACGAGCAGTACTTC
CASRRPGHPYEQYF
>TRBV6-5|.|TRBD1|TRBJ2-2
TGTGCCAGCAATGGACAGGGACCTCCGCCCGGGGAGCTGTTTTTT
CASNGQGPPPGELFF
>TRBV2|.|.|TRBJ1-5
TGTGCCAGCAGTTACGGGTTTGATAGCAATCAGCCCCAGCATTTT
CASSYGFDSNQPQHF
>TRBV19|.|.|TRBJ2-3
TGTGCCAGTAGTTCCAATCCCACAGATACGCAGTATTTT
CASSSNPTDTQYF
>TRBV5-4|once|.|TRBJ2-7
TGTGCCAGCAGTCGAGAAGCGGCTACTGGGGAGCAGTACTTC
CASSREAATGEQYF
>TRBV30|once|TRBD1|TRBJ2-7
TGTGCCTGGAGTCAACGACAGGGGATCTACGAGCAGTACTTC
CAWSQRQGIYEQYF
>TRBV5-5|.|.|TRBJ2-3
TGTGCCAGCAGAACAGTGAATAACCCAGATACGCAGTATTTT
CASRTVNNPDTQYF
>TRBV2|.|TRBD1|TRBJ2-1
TGTGCCAGCAGTGAATTGGGACAGGGTAGGAATGAGCAGTTCTTC
CASSELGQGRNEQFF
>TRBV5-1|.|TRBD1|TRBJ1-5
TGCGCCAGCAGCTTGGGCCCCTCGGGACAGGGACCCCCCCAGCATTTT
CASSLGPSGQGPPQHF
>TRBV6-2/TRBV6-3|.|.|TRBJ1-5
TGTGCCAGCAGTTACACCCCCCGGGAGCCCCAGCATTTT
CASSYTPREPQHF
>TRBV4-2|few|TRBD2|TRBJ2-7
TGTGCCAGCAGCCAAGAGCTATTGAGGGAGCTAGCGGGAGTTAACTATGCTTCCGAGCAGTACTTC
CASSQELLRELAGVNYASEQYF
>TRBV19|.|.|TRBJ1-5
TGTGCCAGTAGGGGGGAGGGGCCCCAGCATTTT
CASRGEGPQHF
>TRBV4-1|.|.|TRBJ2-1
TGCGCCAGCAGACAAACTACTGAGCAGTTCTTC
CASRQTTEQFF
>TRBV27|many|.|TRBJ1-1
TGTGCCAGCAGTATATCCGCAGGGTGGGTCTACACTGAAGCTTTCTTT
CASSISAGWVYTEAFF
>TRBV18|few|TRBD1|TRBJ2-7
TGTGCCAGCTCACCCGGGACAGGGGGGGGCGAGCAGTACTTC
CASSPGTGGGEQYF
>TRBV19|once|TRBD2|TRBJ2-7
TGTGCCAGTAGTATAGGCGGGACTAGTGTGTACGAGCAGTACTTC
CASSIGGTSVYEQYF
>TRBV19|.|TRBD2|TRBJ2-2
TGTGCCAGTAGTCGACTCCTAGCGGGGGCCACCGGGGAGCTGTTTTTT
CASSRLLAGATGELFF
>TRBV6-5|.|.|TRBJ2-4
TGTGCCAGCAGTCCCCGACTAGTCAGTAACATTCAGTACTTC
CASSPRLVSNIQYF
>TRBV9|once|TRBD1|TRBJ1-4
TGTGCCAGCAGCGCAAAATCGACAGGGGCTCTTGAAAAACTGTTTTTT
CASSAKSTGALEKLFF
>TRBV12-3/TRBV12-4|few|.|TRBJ1-1
TGTGCCAGCAGACAGTCTACGAACACTGAAGCTTTCTTT
CASRQSTNTEAFF
>TRBV24-1|.|.|TRBJ1-2
TGTGCCACCAGTGATCCACAGGGCTATGGCTACACCTTC
CATSDPQGYGYTF
>TRBV7-9|once|TRBD1|TRBJ2-7
TGTGCCAGCAGCTTTGACAGGGCGGACCCCGAGCAGTACTTC
CASSFDRADPEQYF
>TRBV30|.|TRBD2|TRBJ2-3
TGTGCCTGGAGTGTTGGACTAGCGGACACAGATACGCAGTATTTT
CAWSVGLADTDTQYF
>TRBV10-3|.|.|TRBJ2-5
TGTGCCATCAGGGGGCTAGACAGGGAGACCCAGTACTTC
CAIRGLDRETQYF
>TRBV9|.|TRBD1|TRBJ1-6
TGTGCCAGCAGCGTAGAGGGGACAGGGATATCACCCCTCCACTTT
CASSVEGTGISPLHF
>TRBV5-4|.|.|TRBJ2-7
TGTGCCAGCAGCTCCGCTACGGGATACGAGCAGTACTTC
CASSSATGYEQYF
>TRBV5-1|.|TRBD1|TRBJ1-2
TGCGCCAGCAGCCTCAAAGGGGGCGGGTATGTCGGTGCATATGGCTACACCTTC
CASSLKGGGYVGAYGYTF
>TRBV28|.|TRBD1|TRBJ2-7
TGTGCCAGCTCCCGGACAGGGACCTACGAGCAGTACTTC
CASSRTGTYEQYF